These T cell receptor beta chains were read from a single sample in a study of technical replicates of blood from several donors. Sequenced by immunoSEQ multiplex PCR; TCRdb stores in-frame clones only, minus some. The table has around 80,000 clones, around 94% seen once; the top ten hold 0.35% to 0.45%. Source material: T cells isolated from PBMCs. These receptors all stem from a human donor in good health. The CDR3 runs from the conserved cysteine through the conserved F or W. D genes are given only for firm matches. Clone size is shown for a subset of rows, as once, few, many or a class of expanded clone.

.	TRBD2	TRBV7-3	TRBJ2-2	TGTGCCAGCAGCTTAACAGGGCTAGCGGGAGGTGCCGGGGAGCTGTTTTTT	CASSLTGLAGGAGELFF
.	.	TRBV4-1	TRBJ1-1	TGCGCCAGCAGCCAAGTTTCAAACACTGAAGCTTTCTTT	CASSQVSNTEAFF
.	TRBD2	TRBV5-1	TRBJ2-3	TGCGCCAGCAGCTTTGCAATAGCGGGAGGATCCACAGATACGCAGTATTTT	CASSFAIAGGSTDTQYF
.	TRBD2	TRBV4-1	TRBJ2-1	TGCGCCAGCAGCCAAGGGCCTCCGGGACTAGCAGTCTACAATGAGCAGTTCTTC	CASSQGPPGLAVYNEQFF
.	TRBD1	TRBV29-1	TRBJ2-5	TGCAGCGCCCGGACAGGGCAAGAGACCCAGTACTTC	CSARTGQETQYF
.	TRBD1	TRBV27	TRBJ1-3	TGTGCCAGCAGTTTCAGTCGGACAGGGGGAAACACCATATATTTT	CASSFSRTGGNTIYF
.	.	TRBV11-3	TRBJ1-1	TGTGCCAGCAGCTTAGACGCGGGTGAAGCTTTCTTT	CASSLDAGEAFF
.	.	TRBV27	TRBJ1-2	TGTGCCAGCGCCAGTGTCAGGGGCGCTTATGACTATGGCTACACCTTC	CASASVRGAYDYGYTF
.	.	TRBV30	TRBJ2-1	TGTGCCTGGAGATTATGGGACAAGAGCTCCTACAATGAGCAGTTCTTC	CAWRLWDKSSYNEQFF
once	.	TRBV5-4	TRBJ1-2	TGTGCCAGCAGCTTGTGGGGGGGCCATGGCTACACCTTC	CASSLWGGHGYTF
.	TRBD1	TRBV6-5	TRBJ1-2	TGTGCCAGCAGCAACAGGGGAAGCTACACCTTC	CASSNRGSYTF
.	.	TRBV6-5	TRBJ2-3	TGTGCCAGCAGCCAGGACTTTCCTAGCACAGATACGCAGTATTTT	CASSQDFPSTDTQYF
.	.	TRBV7-3	TRBJ2-1	TGTGCCAGCAGCTTAACGGGGACTTACAATGAGCAGTTCTTC	CASSLTGTYNEQFF
.	.	TRBV5-4	TRBJ2-7	TGTGCCAGCAGCTTGACTCCACTCTACGAGCAGTACTTC	CASSLTPLYEQYF
.	TRBD2	TRBV5-1	TRBJ2-1	TGCGCCAGCAGCTTGCTAGCGGAAGTCTACAATGAGCAGTTCTTC	CASSLLAEVYNEQFF
.	.	TRBV7-2	TRBJ2-1	TGTGCCAGCAGCTTAGCCAGGGGTCAGAGTGAGCAGTTCTTC	CASSLARGQSEQFF
.	.	TRBV7-3	TRBJ2-3	TGTGCCAGCAGCTTACAGCGGAGCACAGATACGCAGTATTTT	CASSLQRSTDTQYF
once	.	TRBV4-1	TRBJ2-1	TGCGCCAGCAGCCATACTAGCTCCTACAATGAGCAGTTCTTC	CASSHTSSYNEQFF
.	.	TRBV7-9	TRBJ2-1	TGTGCCAGCAGCTTTATTTCCGGGAGAGGGACGATTGAGCAGTTCTTC	CASSFISGRGTIEQFF
.	.	TRBV19	TRBJ1-5	TGTGCCAGTAGTTACAGGGTCGGTCAGCCCCAGCATTTT	CASSYRVGQPQHF
.	TRBD1	TRBV25-1	TRBJ1-6	TGTGCCAGCACTGGACCGGGACAGGGAAAGTCACCCCTCCACTTT	CASTGPGQGKSPLHF
.	TRBD1	TRBV10-3	TRBJ1-1	TGTGCCACAAAAAGGACAGGGGCGGCTTTCTTT	CATKRTGAAFF
.	TRBD1	TRBV6-4	TRBJ2-3	TGTGCCAGCAGAACACAGGGGATGAGCACAGATACGCAGTATTTT	CASRTQGMSTDTQYF
.	.	TRBV4-3	TRBJ2-7	TGCGCCAGCAGCCAAGATATGGGAACTAGTGCCTTAGGAGAGCAGTACTTC	CASSQDMGTSALGEQYF
.	.	TRBV29-1	TRBJ1-2	TGCAGCGTTTACGGGCCCGGCAGGACTGGGAATGGCTACACCTTC	CSVYGPGRTGNGYTF
once	TRBD2	TRBV29-1	TRBJ2-7	TGCAGCGTTGAATCCGGGACTAGCGAGTTTTACGAGCAGTACTTC	CSVESGTSEFYEQYF
.	TRBD2	TRBV13	TRBJ2-1	TGTGCCAGCAGCTCCGTGGGGACTAGCGGGAAGGATGAGCAGTTCTTC	CASSSVGTSGKDEQFF
.	.	TRBV11-3	TRBJ2-3	TGTGCCAGCAGCTGGACTGCTGCAGATACGCAGTATTTT	CASSWTAADTQYF
.	.	TRBV9	TRBJ2-1	TGTGCCAGCAGCCTACTGGGAGCGGTTTCCTACAATGAGCAGTTCTTC	CASSLLGAVSYNEQFF
.	TRBD1	TRBV5-1	TRBJ2-5	TGCGCCAGCAGCCCCCGGACAGGGGACGGAGAGACCCAGTACTTC	CASSPRTGDGETQYF
.	.	TRBV9	TRBJ1-5	TGTGCCAGCAGCGTAGGCGGCAGTAATCAGCCCCAGCATTTT	CASSVGGSNQPQHF
once	.	TRBV7-3	TRBJ1-1	TGTGCCAGCAGCTTAGTCCGGGGGAACACTGAAGCTTTCTTT	CASSLVRGNTEAFF
.	TRBD1	TRBV13	TRBJ1-5	TGTGCCAGCAGCTTGCGGGACAGGGTCAATCAGCCCCAGCATTTT	CASSLRDRVNQPQHF
.	TRBD1	TRBV2	TRBJ1-1	TGTGCCAGCAGAACCGGACAGGTTGACACTGAAGCTTTCTTT	CASRTGQVDTEAFF
.	.	TRBV29-1	TRBJ1-2	TGCAGCGTTGAAAGGGGCGGCTACACCTTC	CSVERGGYTF
few	TRBD1	TRBV18	TRBJ2-7	TGTGCCAGCTCACCTACGGGACAGGGTGCCTACGAGCAGTACTTC	CASSPTGQGAYEQYF
once	.	TRBV5-1	TRBJ2-2	TGCGCCAGCAGCCGGGTTGAAAGCGGGGAGCTGTTTTTT	CASSRVESGELFF
.	.	TRBV7-6	TRBJ1-4	TGTGCCAGCAGCTTAGTAAGGGGAACGGAAAAACTGTTTTTT	CASSLVRGTEKLFF
.	TRBD1	TRBV15	TRBJ2-2	TGTGCCACCAGCAGAGCCGGGACAGCAAACACCGGGGAGCTGTTTTTT	CATSRAGTANTGELFF
.	TRBD1	TRBV6-5	TRBJ1-1	TGTGCCAGCAGTTACGGATGGGACAGGGATTTTACTGAAGCTTTCTTT	CASSYGWDRDFTEAFF
.	.	TRBV5-1	TRBJ2-3	TGCGCCAGCAGCTTGGTAGTACGATACACAGATACGCAGTATTTT	CASSLVVRYTDTQYF
.	.	TRBV4-2	TRBJ2-2	TGTGCCAGCAGCCAAGATGGGGCCACCGGGGAGCTGTTTTTT	CASSQDGATGELFF
.	.	TRBV23-1	TRBJ2-7	TGCGCCAGCAGTCACGGGAATCGGTCCTTGGGCGAGCAGTACTTC	CASSHGNRSLGEQYF
.	TRBD2	TRBV28	TRBJ2-5	TGTGCCAGCTCAACCGTAGACAGAGCGGGAGGAGAGACCCAGTACTTC	CASSTVDRAGGETQYF
.	TRBD2	TRBV11-2	TRBJ2-7	TGTGCCAGCAGCCCGGGTCCGGGACTAGCCTACGAGCAGTACTTC	CASSPGPGLAYEQYF
.	.	TRBV11-2	TRBJ1-2	TGTGCCAGCAGCTTAGTGACAGGAAACTATGGCTACACCTTC	CASSLVTGNYGYTF
once	TRBD2	TRBV9	TRBJ2-1	TGTGCCAGCAGCATCAGCGGGAGTTCCTACAATGAGCAGTTCTTC	CASSISGSSYNEQFF
.	.	TRBV9	TRBJ2-6	TGTGCCAGCAGCACGGACAGACTTGACCTCTCTGGGGCCAACGTCCTGACTTTC	CASSTDRLDLSGANVLTF
once	.	TRBV21-1	TRBJ2-2	TGTGCCAGCCGCGACGGGGAGCCCAGGGAGCTGTTTTTT	CASRDGEPRELFF
.	.	TRBV7-9	TRBJ2-1	TGTGCCAGCAGCTCCGTGGGGGGTGAGCAGTTCTTC	CASSSVGGEQFF
.	TRBD2	TRBV7-3	TRBJ2-1	TGTGCCAGCAGCCCGGGGACTAGCGGGACCTCCTACAATGAGCAGTTCTTC	CASSPGTSGTSYNEQFF
.	.	TRBV7-2	TRBJ1-4	TGTGCCAGCAGCTTATTGGGAGGGGGGGAAAAACTGTTTTTT	CASSLLGGGEKLFF
.	.	TRBV5-6	TRBJ2-3	TGTGCCAGCAGCTTGGCCTCCACAGATACGCAGTATTTT	CASSLASTDTQYF
.	.	TRBV9	TRBJ2-6	TGTGCCAGCAGCGGCGATGGGGCCAACGTCCTGACTTTC	CASSGDGANVLTF
.	TRBD1	TRBV7-9	TRBJ2-6	TGTGCCAGCAGCTGGCGTACCTATACAGGGGGCATTGGGGCCAACGTCCTGACTTTC	CASSWRTYTGGIGANVLTF
.	TRBD2	TRBV13	TRBJ2-1	TGTGCCAGCAGCAGTGTGGGACTAGGCGAGCGTGAGCAGTTCTTC	CASSSVGLGEREQFF
.	.	TRBV7-3	TRBJ1-3	TGTGCCAGCAGCTTACATGCCGGGAACACCATATATTTT	CASSLHAGNTIYF
.	.	TRBV5-4	TRBJ1-2	TGTGCCAGCAGCTTGGGGAAGACAGTCAACGCTAACTATGGCTACACCTTC	CASSLGKTVNANYGYTF
.	.	TRBV4-1	TRBJ1-1	TGCGCCAGCAGCCAGGGTGGGGCCTTGAACACTGAAGCTTTCTTT	CASSQGGALNTEAFF